Listed here are 2 T cell receptor beta chains from one sample, sequenced in a study of regulatory T cells in long-lasting Graves disease. Arm-PCR of CDR3 regions and iRepertoire HTBI primers were the basis on which TCR beta libraries were built. TCRdb re-called the multiplex PCR reads through MiXCR, storing one row per CDR3 protein. Seen here are 530,000 or so distinct CDR3 sequences, approximately 16% observed once, and the top ten hold 12%. Regarding time point: newly diagnosed GD, antithyroid drugs for less than 3 months. Construction of the TCR library relied on RNA isolated from PBMCs. The same data also contributed to another study, on T cells in Graves' hyperthyroidism and ophthalmopathy.

The sample here was peripheral blood mononuclear cells (PBMCs), taken at new diagnosis, from a patient treated with antithyroid drugs. The receptors were sampled from a man aged 18 to 29 with Graves disease.

Points on this clonotype: Germline and junction disagree at one end, which may indicate a read error. The gene calls are TRBV5-1 and TRBJ2-3; 12 bases match TRBD2. Germline CDR1 and CDR2: SGHRS and YFSETQ. The CDR3 length is 20 residues. The CDR3 reads CACSPTALRASGRATDTQYF. DNA of the CDR3: TGCGCCTGCAGCCCCACGGCCCTCCGGGCTAGCGGGAGGGCAACAGATACGCAGTATTTT.

This chain's CDR3 is CASSVNSVTDTQYF. CDR3 bases: TGTGCCAGCAGCGTAAACTCGGTCACAGATACGCAGTATTTT. This rearrangement joins TRBV9 to TRBJ2-3; the D is unclear. The CDR3 sequence is 14 residues long. V lost 1 base to trimming and J lost 2 bases, with 8 bases between them. Germline CDR1 and CDR2: SGDLS and YYNGEE.